One sample yielded the 19 T cell receptor beta chains listed below, sequenced in a study of cytomegalovirus exposure and HLA in healthy donors. PCR involved 60 Vbeta and 13 Jbeta primers. Only in-frame clones appear in the TCRdb table, and some are missing; sequencing was by immunoSEQ multiplex PCR. In the table there are roughly 150,000 clones, 78% of which are singletons. Sequencing was carried out using PBMCs. The receptors originated from a male donor in good health and CMV-seronegative.

The V call is TRBV2, the J call TRBJ1-5; possibly TRBD1 for D (6 bases). V was trimmed by 2 bases and J by 6 bases, leaving 11 bases between them. The CDR3 totals 14 residues. Germline CDR1 and CDR2: SNHLY and FYNNEI. The CDR3 region has the DNA TGTGCCAGCAGTGAACGGCAGGGGAGTCAGCCCCAGCATTTT. Residues: CASSERQGSQPQHF.

This clone appeared a single time. The gene calls are TRBV28 and TRBJ1-2; maybe TRBD1 (6 bases). Looked up from germline, CDR1 is MDHEN and CDR2 is SYDVKM. V was pared by 5 bases and J by 4 bases, with 14 bases between. This CDR3 has 14 amino acids. The CDR3 region is CASSVNTGLYGYTF. DNA of the CDR3: TGTGCCAGCAGTGTCAATACAGGGCTCTATGGCTACACCTTC.

The rearrangement links TRBV7-7 to TRBJ2-2, with 9 positions matching TRBD1. This CDR3 has 16 amino acids. The V gene end was trimmed by 5 bases and the J gene end by 0 bases; junction bases not matched to a gene: 4. CDR1 is SSHAT, CDR2 FNYEAQ, per germline (reference sequence). The CDR3 region has the DNA TGTGCCAGCAGCCCGCGACAGGGGGCGAACACCGGGGAGCTGTTTTTT. Amino acid sequence: CASSPRQGANTGELFF.

This rearrangement joins TRBV5-4 to TRBJ1-1; 10 bases are a match to TRBD1. The CDR3 runs 15 residues. CDR1 and CDR2 from the germline V gene are SGHNT and YYREEE (reference sequence). The V gene end was trimmed by 2 bases and the J gene end by 4 bases; junction bases not matched to a gene: 5. The CDR3 reads CASSLARQGATEAFF. CDR3 DNA: TGTGCCAGCAGCTTAGCGCGACAGGGGGCCACTGAAGCTTTCTTT.

The table lists this clone with a few counts. The V and J genes are TRBV4-2 and TRBJ2-3; TRBD2 agrees at 8 bases. The CDR3 consists of 15 residues. Germline V gene lookup returns CDR1 LGHNA and CDR2 YNFKEQ. With V trimmed by 0 bases and J by 4 bases, 3 bases remained unmatched. The CDR3 DNA sequence: TGTGCCAGCAGCCAAGATATCGGGGGGGCAGATACGCAGTATTTT. Translating it yields CASSQDIGGADTQYF.

Only one count was recorded for this clone. The chain recombines TRBV11-2 with TRBJ2-5; D not certain. The J call may be faulty, since TRBJ2-7 better matches the DNA end. Germline CDR1 SGHAT, CDR2 FQNNGV. This CDR3 is 13 amino acids long. This chain's CDR3 is CASSLDGPYEQYF. CDR3 bases: TGTGCCAGCAGCTTAGACGGTCCCTACGAGCAGTACTTC.

The J gene is TRBJ1-1, the V gene TRBV5-3, with D unresolved. TRBV5-3 is recorded as an ORF, its role being uncertain. This CDR3 is 16 amino acids long. Trimming removed 4 bases at V and 1 base at J, with 17 bases between. Written as DNA, the CDR3 is TGTGCCAGAAGCCCCCGCCGCGGGTCCCCGAACACTGAAGCTTTCTTT. It specifies CARSPRRGSPNTEAFF.

The chain employs TRBV5-1 and TRBJ2-2; weak D call: TRBD2 (5 bases). This CDR3 is built from 15 residues. The germline V gene encodes CDR1 SGHRS and CDR2 YFSETQ. Trimming took off 2 bases at V and 6 bases at J, with 14 bases between the two ends. The CDR3 DNA is TGCGCCAGCAGCTTAGAGGGAGCGGTCGCCGGGGAGCTGTTTTTT. It is translated as CASSLEGAVAGELFF.

There are a few counts of this clone. The chain is built from TRBV7-2 and TRBJ2-2; tentatively, D is TRBD1 (6 bases). V was shortened by 4 bases and J by 4 bases, with 22 bases between the two germline ends. The CDR3 extends over 18 amino acids. In germline, CDR1 is SGHTA, CDR2 FQGNSA. CDR3 protein: CASSSWTDLTGSTGELFF. Written as DNA, the CDR3 is TGTGCCAGCAGCTCATGGACAGACTTAACGGGAAGCACCGGGGAGCTGTTTTTT.

V and J are TRBV5-1 and TRBJ2-1; TRBD2 matches at 10 bases. This CDR3 contains 18 residues. Germline V gene sequence: CDR1 SGHRS, CDR2 YFSETQ. The ends lost 0 bases at V and 0 bases at J; junction bases unmatched: 6. DNA of the CDR3: TGCGCCAGCAGCTTGGTGGCTAGCGGGAGAATCTCCTACAATGAGCAGTTCTTC. Its translation: CASSLVASGRISYNEQFF.

The chain employs TRBV5-5 and TRBJ2-5; TRBD2 agrees at 7 bases. The CDR3 runs to 15 residues. The germline gives CDR1 SGHKS, CDR2 YYEKEE (reference sequence). V lost 4 bases and J lost 2; bases outside the gene matches: 8. The CDR3 DNA reads as TGTGCCAGCAGCGGGGGTGGGGGGGAACAAGAGACCCAGTACTTC. It encodes CASSGGGGEQETQYF.

The CDR3 here is CATSPREGWYTEAFF. DNA of the CDR3: TGTGCCACCAGCCCCCGGGAGGGATGGTACACTGAAGCTTTCTTT. The gene calls are TRBV15 and TRBJ1-1, with D hard to call. Trimming took off 5 bases at V and 3 bases at J, with 16 bases between the two ends. This CDR3 is built from 15 residues. Germline V gives CDR1 LNHNV, CDR2 YYDKDF (reference sequence).

J is TRBJ1-1 and V is TRBV2, with unresolved D. The CDR3 loop spans 11 amino acids. The germline V gene has CDR1 SNHLY and CDR2 FYNNEI. The ends were cut back, 6 bases at V and 3 bases at J, with 5 bases in the middle. CDR3 nucleotides: TGTGCCAGCAGCGGGGACACTGAAGCTTTCTTT. Translation: CASSGDTEAFF.

The V call is TRBV6-1, the J call TRBJ2-3; TRBD2 agrees at 9 bases. Looked up from germline, CDR1 is MNHNS and CDR2 is SASEGT. This CDR3 is 14 amino acids long. V shed 6 bases and J 2 bases; nucleotides not matched to a gene: 3. The CDR3 region has the DNA TGTGCCAGCAGGTTAGCGGGAGACACAGATACGCAGTATTTT. It encodes CASRLAGDTDTQYF.

The chain employs TRBV11-2 and TRBJ2-1; unclear D gene. Germline lookup yields CDR1 SGHAT and CDR2 FQNNGV. The V end lost 2 bases, the J end lost 0 bases, and 8 bases lay between the germline ends. This CDR3 is built from 15 residues. The CDR3 spells CASSLTQSSYNEQFF. The CDR3, as DNA: TGTGCCAGCAGCTTAACTCAAAGCTCCTACAATGAGCAGTTCTTC. Looking up the rest from reference TRBV11-2 and TRBJ2-1 gives the full variable domain: EAGVAQSPRYKIIEKRQSVAFWCNPISGHATLYWYQQILGQGPKLLIQFQNNGVVDDSQLPKDRFSAERLKGVDSTLKIQPAKLEDSAVYLCASSLTQSSYNEQFFGPGTRLTVL.

This chain uses TRBV29-1 with TRBJ1-5; perhaps TRBD1 as D (5 bases). This CDR3 has 14 residues. Germline V gene data show CDR1 as SQVTM and CDR2 as ANQGSEA. The V and J ends lost 4 bases and 0 bases respectively, with 10 bases between them. This CDR3 reads CSVGTRNSNQPQHF. CDR3 in DNA: TGCAGCGTTGGGACAAGAAATAGCAATCAGCCCCAGCATTTT.

The V and J genes are TRBV4-1 and TRBJ2-1; the match to TRBD1 covers 7 bases. The length of the CDR3 is 15 residues. V was clipped by 1 base and J by 8 bases; unmatched bases: 8. CDR1 and CDR2 (germline): MGHRA, YSYEKL. The CDR3 bases are TGCGCCAGCAGCCAAGGGGTAGGGACAGTTTATGAGCAGTTCTTC. It codes for CASSQGVGTVYEQFF.

V and J are TRBV10-3 and TRBJ1-3; possible D gene TRBD1, 5 bases. The CDR3 has 15 residues. CDR1 is ENHRY, CDR2 SYGVKD, per germline. V lost 5 bases and J lost 0, with 11 bases in between. The CDR3 DNA sequence: TGTGCCATCAGTCCGACAGCCAGCTCTGGAAACACCATATATTTT. Protein product: CAISPTASSGNTIYF.

The CDR3 DNA sequence: TGTGCCAGCAGTAAAACGGTAGTCTTCAATGAGCAGTTCTTC. It is translated as CASSKTVVFNEQFF. The chain links TRBV11-1 to TRBJ2-1; D is unclear. V was trimmed by 6 bases and J by 6 bases, leaving 15 bases between them. CDR1 is SGHAT, CDR2 FQDESV, per germline (reference sequence). The CDR3 is 14 amino acids.